This TCR beta chain derives from a study of cytomegalovirus exposure and HLA in healthy donors. Study-wide background: Most genotyped donors, 81% of 350 to 500, had Caucasian-associated genetic ancestry. General study points: An analysis was carried out at a later point. It showed that HLA-associated TCR beta chains were more clonally expanded than equally common non-associated chains. Later analysis suggested links between common viral pathogens and several top significant clusters.

Donors sampled were nominally healthy, though unrecorded immune exposures were likely. Comments on this clone: Its antigen is currently unknown.

The V gene end was trimmed by 1 base and the J gene end by 3 bases; junction bases not matched to a gene: 3. The CDR3 sequence is 15 residues long. CDR1 and CDR2 from the germline V gene are SGHDT and YYEEEE. PCR employed 60 Vbeta and 13 Jbeta primers. Sequencing used immunoSEQ multiplex PCR; TCRdb keeps in-frame clones, though not all of them. The table shows fewer than 250,000 clones, with approximately 81% occurring only once. The rearrangement links TRBV5-6 to TRBJ2-3; 9 nucleotides match TRBD2. The specimen was PBMCs. The sequence was obtained from a man aged 25-45 years in good health and CMV-seronegative. DNA of the CDR3: TGTGCCAGCAGCTTGTGGCTAGCGGGGACAGATACGCAGTATTTT. Protein sequence: CASSLWLAGTDTQYF.